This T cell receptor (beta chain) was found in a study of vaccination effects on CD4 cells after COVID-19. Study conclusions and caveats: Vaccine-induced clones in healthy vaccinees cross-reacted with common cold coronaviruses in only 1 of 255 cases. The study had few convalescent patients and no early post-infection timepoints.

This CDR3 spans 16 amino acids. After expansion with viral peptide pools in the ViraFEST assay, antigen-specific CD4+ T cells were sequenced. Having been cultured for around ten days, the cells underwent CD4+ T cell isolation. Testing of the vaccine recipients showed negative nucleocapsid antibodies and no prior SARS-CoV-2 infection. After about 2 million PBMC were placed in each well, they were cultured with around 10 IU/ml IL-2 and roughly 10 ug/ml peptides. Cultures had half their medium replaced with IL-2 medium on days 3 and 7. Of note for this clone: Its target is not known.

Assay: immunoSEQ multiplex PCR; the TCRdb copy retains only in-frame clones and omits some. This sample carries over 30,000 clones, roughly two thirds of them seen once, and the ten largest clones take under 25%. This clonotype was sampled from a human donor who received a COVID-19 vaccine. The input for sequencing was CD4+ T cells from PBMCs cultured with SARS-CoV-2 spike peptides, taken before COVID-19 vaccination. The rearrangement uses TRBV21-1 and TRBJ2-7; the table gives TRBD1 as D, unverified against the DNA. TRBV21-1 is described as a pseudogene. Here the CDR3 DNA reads TGTGCCAGCAGCATACTTTTGCATGGGCAGGGGCACGAGCAGTACTTC. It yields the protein CASSILLHGQGHEQYF.